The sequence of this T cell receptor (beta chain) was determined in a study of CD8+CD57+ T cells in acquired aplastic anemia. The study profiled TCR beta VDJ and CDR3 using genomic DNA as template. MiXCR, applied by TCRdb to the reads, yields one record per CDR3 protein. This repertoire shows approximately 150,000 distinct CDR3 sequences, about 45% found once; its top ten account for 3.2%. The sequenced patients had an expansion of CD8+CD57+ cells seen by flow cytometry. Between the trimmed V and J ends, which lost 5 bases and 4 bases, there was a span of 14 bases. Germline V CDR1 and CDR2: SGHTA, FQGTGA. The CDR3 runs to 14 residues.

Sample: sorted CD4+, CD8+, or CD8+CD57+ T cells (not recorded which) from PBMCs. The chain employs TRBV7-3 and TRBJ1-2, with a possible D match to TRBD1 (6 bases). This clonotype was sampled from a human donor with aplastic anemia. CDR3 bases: TGTGCCAGCAGCCCGTCAGGGGAATCCTATGGCTACACCTTC. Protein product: CASSPSGESYGYTF. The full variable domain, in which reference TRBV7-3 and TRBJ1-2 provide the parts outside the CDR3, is GAGVSQTPSNKVTEKGKYVELRCDPISGHTALYWYRQSLGQGPEFLIYFQGTGAADDSGLPNDRFFAVRPEGSVSTLKIQRTERGDSAVYLCASSPSGESYGYTFGSGTRLTVV.